This TCR beta chain was captured in a study of control samples from healthy donors and cancer patients. TCRdb's table, derived via immunoSEQ multiplex PCR, lists solely in-frame clones and lacks some. The sample lists 200,000 or so clones; just under 95% were seen once. The CDR3 loop spans 14 amino acids. The V end was cut by 1 base, the J end by 4 bases, with 10 bases between. Germline-derived CDR1 and CDR2 are SGHTA and FQGTGA. The chain uses TRBV7-3 and TRBJ1-1; TRBD1 might be the D (6 bases). The sequenced material came from blood. The TCR sequence derives from a man in his fifties or sixties in good health. The CDR3 DNA reads TGTGCCAGCAGCTTAATACAGGGCTCCACTGAAGCTTTCTTT. It codes for CASSLIQGSTEAFF.